The 6 T cell receptor beta chains in this list originate from one sample, sequenced in a study of blood T cell repertoires in COVID-19. TCRdb's table, derived via immunoSEQ multiplex PCR, lists solely in-frame clones and lacks some. In the table there are roughly 260,000 clones, about nine tenths of which are singletons. The sequencing input was peripheral blood. The receptors here all came from a woman between 40 and 55 years old with acute or convalescent COVID-19.

The CDR3 is CASSDSTGGDSYEQYV. For the CDR3, the DNA is TGCGCCAGCAGTGACTCCACAGGGGGCGATTCCTACGAGCAGTACGTC. The chain carries TRBV10-1 and TRBJ2-7, with TRBD1 matching over 9 bases. This CDR3 has 16 amino acids. Germline trimming cut 3 bases from V and 1 base from J; bases unmatched to any gene: 7. Looked up from germline, CDR1 is WNHNN and CDR2 is SYGVQD (reference sequence).

The chain employs TRBV20-1 and TRBJ1-2; possible D gene TRBD1, 5 bases. CDR3 length equals 13 residues. Germline-derived CDR1 and CDR2 are DFQATT and SNEGSKA (reference sequence). V was pared by 3 bases and J by 7 bases, with 15 bases between. In DNA form, the CDR3 reads TGCAGTGCTAGTGACGACGACAGTAGTGGCTACACCTTC. Translated, it gives CSASDDDSSGYTF.

This clone was recorded only once. The chain is built from TRBV5-1 and TRBJ2-1; 8 bases match TRBD1. The CDR3 is made up of 14 amino acids. Germline lookup yields CDR1 SGHRS and CDR2 YFSETQ. J gave up 6 bases and V 5 bases, and 7 bases lay outside the gene matches. The CDR3, as DNA: TGCGCCAGCAGACCGGACAGGGTGGGCAATGAGCAGTTCTTC. Its translation: CASRPDRVGNEQFF.

The V gene is TRBV5-6, the J gene TRBJ1-1; perhaps TRBD1 as D (6 bases). CDR1 and CDR2 (germline): SGHDT, YYEEEE. This CDR3 contains 13 residues. V was clipped by 3 bases and J by 5 bases, with 11 bases between them. CDR3 bases: TGTGCCAGCAGCTCCACAGGGTGGACTGAAGCTTTCTTT. It encodes CASSSTGWTEAFF.

The gene calls are TRBV2 and TRBJ2-1, with TRBD1 matching over 7 bases. The germline V gene has CDR1 SNHLY and CDR2 FYNNEI. The ends lost 4 bases at V and 5 bases at J; junction bases unmatched: 8. The CDR3 has 15 residues. CDR3: CASSVVFGQDNEQFF. CDR3 DNA sequence: TGTGCCAGCAGTGTGGTGTTTGGACAGGACAATGAGCAGTTCTTC.

This chain connects TRBV6-1 to TRBJ1-1; TRBD1 might be the D (6 bases). CDR1 MNHNS and CDR2 SASEGT come from the germline V gene. The CDR3 is made up of 15 amino acids. Trimming removed 2 bases at V and 1 base at J, with 11 bases between. The DNA of the CDR3 is TGTGCCAGCAGTGAACGGGGGGCCTGGAACACTGAAGCTTTCTTT. This gives the protein CASSERGAWNTEAFF.